These 2 T cell receptor beta chains share one sample of origin, sequenced in a study of early T cells in non-severe SARS-CoV-2 infection. Each CDR3 protein gets one entry after TCRdb re-called the 5' RACE reads with MiXCR. The data hold tens of thousands of distinct CDR3 sequences, with about 12% observed a single time. Sequencing was carried out using whole blood. These receptors all stem from an adult who was a healthcare worker with PCR-confirmed SARS-CoV-2 infection or an uninfected control (not recorded which).

This clonotype was observed at least ten times. The CDR3 loop is CSVGLAGFGEQYF. CDR3 nucleotide sequence: TGCAGCGTTGGTCTAGCGGGGTTTGGCGAGCAGTACTTC. V and J are TRBV29-1 and TRBJ2-7; 9 positions match TRBD2. V was clipped by 4 bases and J by 6 bases; unmatched bases: 7. Germline-derived CDR1 and CDR2 are SQVTM and ANQGSEA. This CDR3 comprises 13 residues.

This clonotype was recorded only once. The chain uses TRBV5-1 and TRBJ2-1, with D possibly matching TRBD2 (6 bases). Germline values: CDR1 SGHRS, CDR2 YFSETQ. Deletions cut 4 bases from V and 1 base from J, with 15 bases between. This CDR3 has 16 residues. This CDR3 is CASSPIGDLSYNEQFF. In DNA, the CDR3 is TGCGCCAGCAGCCCCATAGGGGACTTATCCTACAATGAGCAGTTCTTC.